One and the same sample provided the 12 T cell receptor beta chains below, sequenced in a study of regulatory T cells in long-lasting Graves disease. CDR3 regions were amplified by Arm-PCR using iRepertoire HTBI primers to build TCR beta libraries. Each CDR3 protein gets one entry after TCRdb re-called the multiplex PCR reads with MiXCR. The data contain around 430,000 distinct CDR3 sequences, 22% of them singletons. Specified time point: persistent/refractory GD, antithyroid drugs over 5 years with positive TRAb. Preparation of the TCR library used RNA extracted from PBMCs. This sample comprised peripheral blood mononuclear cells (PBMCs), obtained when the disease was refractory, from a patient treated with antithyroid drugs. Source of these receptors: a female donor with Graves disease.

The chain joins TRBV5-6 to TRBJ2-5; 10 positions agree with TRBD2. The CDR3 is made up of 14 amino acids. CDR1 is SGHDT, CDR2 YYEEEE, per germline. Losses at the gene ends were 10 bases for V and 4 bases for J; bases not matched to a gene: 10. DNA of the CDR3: TGTGCCTGGTCCCGATTAGCGGGAGGAGAGACCCAGTACTTC. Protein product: CAWSRLAGGETQYF.

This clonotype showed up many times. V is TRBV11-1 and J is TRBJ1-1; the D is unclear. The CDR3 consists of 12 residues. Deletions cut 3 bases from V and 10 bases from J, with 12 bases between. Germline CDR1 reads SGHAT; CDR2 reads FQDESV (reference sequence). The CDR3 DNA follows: TGTGCCAGCAGCTTCGAGGGAATTGCAGCTTTCTTT. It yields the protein CASSFEGIAAFF.

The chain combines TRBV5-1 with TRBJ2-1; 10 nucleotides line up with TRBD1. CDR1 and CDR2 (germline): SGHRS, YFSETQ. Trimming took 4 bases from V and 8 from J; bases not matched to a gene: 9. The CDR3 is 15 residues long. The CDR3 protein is CASSEGGTGAYEQFF. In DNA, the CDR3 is TGCGCCAGCAGCGAAGGCGGGACAGGGGCCTATGAGCAGTTCTTC.

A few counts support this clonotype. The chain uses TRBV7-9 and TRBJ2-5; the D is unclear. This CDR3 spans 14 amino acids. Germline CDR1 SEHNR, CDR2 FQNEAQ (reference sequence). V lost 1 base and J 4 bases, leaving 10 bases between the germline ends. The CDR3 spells CASSLGNPGETQYF. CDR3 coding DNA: TGTGCCAGCAGCTTAGGGAACCCGGGAGAGACCCAGTACTTC.

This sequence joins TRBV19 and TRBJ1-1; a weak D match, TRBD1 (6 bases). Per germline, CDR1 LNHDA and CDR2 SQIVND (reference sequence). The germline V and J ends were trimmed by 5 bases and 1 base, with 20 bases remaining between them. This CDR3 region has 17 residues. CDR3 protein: CASSLLGWGAANTEAFF. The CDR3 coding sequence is TGTGCCAGTAGTTTACTAGGATGGGGGGCTGCGAACACTGAAGCTTTCTTT.

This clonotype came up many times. The CDR3: CASSLIVETQYF. CDR3 nucleotide sequence: TGTGCCAGCAGCTTAATAGTGGAGACCCAGTACTTC. This chain links TRBV7-2 with TRBJ2-5; D not resolved. Germline loops: CDR1 SGHTA, CDR2 FQGNSA. The V and J ends lost 2 bases and 5 bases respectively, with 6 bases between them. The CDR3 runs 12 residues.

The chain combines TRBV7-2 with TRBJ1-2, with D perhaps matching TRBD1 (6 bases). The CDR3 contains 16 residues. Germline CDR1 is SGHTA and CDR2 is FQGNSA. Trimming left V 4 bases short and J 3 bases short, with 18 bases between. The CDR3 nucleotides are TGTGCCAGCAGCTCGAATTGGGGGGGGCTGTACTATGGCTACACCTTC. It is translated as CASSSNWGGLYYGYTF.

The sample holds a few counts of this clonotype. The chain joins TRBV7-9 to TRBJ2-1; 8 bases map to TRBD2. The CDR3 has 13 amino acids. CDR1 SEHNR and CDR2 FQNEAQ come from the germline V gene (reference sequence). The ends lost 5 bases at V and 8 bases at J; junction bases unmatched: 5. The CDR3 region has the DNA TGTGCCAGCAGCCGGAGCGGGAGCGATGAGCAGTTCTTC. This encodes CASSRSGSDEQFF.

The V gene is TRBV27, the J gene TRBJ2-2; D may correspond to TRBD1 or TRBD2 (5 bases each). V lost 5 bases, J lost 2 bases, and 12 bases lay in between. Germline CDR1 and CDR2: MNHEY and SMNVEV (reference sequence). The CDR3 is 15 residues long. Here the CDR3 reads CASSSLGDNTGELFF. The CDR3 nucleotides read TGTGCCAGCAGTAGTTTGGGGGATAACACCGGGGAGCTGTTTTTT.

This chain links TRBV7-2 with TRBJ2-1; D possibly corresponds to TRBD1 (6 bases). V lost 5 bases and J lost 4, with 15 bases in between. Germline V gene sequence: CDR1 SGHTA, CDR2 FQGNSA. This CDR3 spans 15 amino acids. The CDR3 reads CASSPRTAQYNEQFF. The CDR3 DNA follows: TGTGCCAGCAGCCCGCGGACAGCTCAGTACAATGAGCAGTTCTTC.

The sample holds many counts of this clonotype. The CDR3 bases are TGCAGTGCTAGACAGCCCGAAAAACTGTTTTTT. Translated: CSARQPEKLFF. The gene calls are TRBV20-1 and TRBJ1-4, with unresolved D. V was trimmed by 2 bases and J by 8 bases, leaving 6 bases between them. This CDR3 comprises 11 residues. The germline V gene encodes CDR1 DFQATT and CDR2 SNEGSKA (reference sequence).

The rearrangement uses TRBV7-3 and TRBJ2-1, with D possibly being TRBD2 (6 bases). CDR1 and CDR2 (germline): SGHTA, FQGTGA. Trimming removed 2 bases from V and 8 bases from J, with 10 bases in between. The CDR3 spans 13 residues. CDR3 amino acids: CASSLARDYEQFF. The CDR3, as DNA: TGTGCCAGCAGCTTAGCCAGGGACTATGAGCAGTTCTTC.